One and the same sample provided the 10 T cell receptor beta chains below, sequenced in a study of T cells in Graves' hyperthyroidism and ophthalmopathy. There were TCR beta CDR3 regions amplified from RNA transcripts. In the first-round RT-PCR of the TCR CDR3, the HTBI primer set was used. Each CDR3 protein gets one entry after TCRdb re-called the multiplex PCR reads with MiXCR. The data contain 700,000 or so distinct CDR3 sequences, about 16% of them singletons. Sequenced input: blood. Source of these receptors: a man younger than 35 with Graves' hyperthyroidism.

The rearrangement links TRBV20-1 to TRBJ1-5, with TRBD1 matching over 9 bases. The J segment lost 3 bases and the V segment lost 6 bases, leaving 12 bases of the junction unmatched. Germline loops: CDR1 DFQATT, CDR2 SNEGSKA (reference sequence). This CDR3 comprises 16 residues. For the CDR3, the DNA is TGCAGTGCCCAGCCGGGACAGGGACGATTCAATCAGCCCCAGCATTTT. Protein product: CSAQPGQGRFNQPQHF.

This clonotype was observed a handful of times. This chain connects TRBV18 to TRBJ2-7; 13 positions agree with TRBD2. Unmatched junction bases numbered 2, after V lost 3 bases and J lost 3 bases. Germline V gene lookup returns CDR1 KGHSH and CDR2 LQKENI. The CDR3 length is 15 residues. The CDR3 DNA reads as TGTGCCAGCTCACCTGGACTAGCGGGAGACTACGAGCAGTACTTC. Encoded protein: CASSPGLAGDYEQYF.

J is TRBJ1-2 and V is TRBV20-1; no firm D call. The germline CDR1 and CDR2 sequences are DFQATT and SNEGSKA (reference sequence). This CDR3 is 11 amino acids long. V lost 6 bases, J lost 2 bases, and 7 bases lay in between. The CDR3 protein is CSAVQNYGYTF. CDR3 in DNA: TGCAGTGCAGTACAGAACTATGGCTACACCTTC.

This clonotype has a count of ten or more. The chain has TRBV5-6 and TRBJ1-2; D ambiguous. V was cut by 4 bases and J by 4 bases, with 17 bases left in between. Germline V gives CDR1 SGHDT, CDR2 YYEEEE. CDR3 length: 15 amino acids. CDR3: CASSLRRREGYGYTF. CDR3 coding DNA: TGTGCCAGCAGCCTTCGTCGGCGTGAGGGCTATGGCTACACCTTC.

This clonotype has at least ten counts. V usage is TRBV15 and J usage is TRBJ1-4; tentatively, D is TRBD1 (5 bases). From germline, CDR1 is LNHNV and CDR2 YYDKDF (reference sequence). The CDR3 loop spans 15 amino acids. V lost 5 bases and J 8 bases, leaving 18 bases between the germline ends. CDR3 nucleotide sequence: TGTGCCACCAGCGACCAAGACAGTTACTACGAAAAACTGTTTTTT. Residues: CATSDQDSYYEKLFF.

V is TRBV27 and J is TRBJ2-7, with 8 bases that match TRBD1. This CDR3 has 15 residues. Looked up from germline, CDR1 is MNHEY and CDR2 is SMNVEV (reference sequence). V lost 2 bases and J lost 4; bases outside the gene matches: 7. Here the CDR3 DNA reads TGTGCCAGCAGTTTACGACAGGGGACGCCGTACGAGCAGTACTTC. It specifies CASSLRQGTPYEQYF.

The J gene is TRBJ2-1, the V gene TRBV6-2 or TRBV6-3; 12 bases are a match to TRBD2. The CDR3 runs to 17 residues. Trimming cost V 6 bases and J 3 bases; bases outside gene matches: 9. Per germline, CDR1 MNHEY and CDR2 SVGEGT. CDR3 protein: CASSRTSGKGYYNEQFF. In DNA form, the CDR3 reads TGTGCCAGCAGCCGGACTAGCGGGAAAGGGTACTACAATGAGCAGTTCTTC.

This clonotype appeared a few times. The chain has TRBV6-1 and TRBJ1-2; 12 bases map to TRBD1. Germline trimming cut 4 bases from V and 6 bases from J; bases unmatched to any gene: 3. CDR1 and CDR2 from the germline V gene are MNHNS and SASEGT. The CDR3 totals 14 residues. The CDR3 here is CASSAGTGGHGYTF. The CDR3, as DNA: TGTGCCAGCAGTGCCGGGACAGGGGGCCATGGCTACACCTTC.

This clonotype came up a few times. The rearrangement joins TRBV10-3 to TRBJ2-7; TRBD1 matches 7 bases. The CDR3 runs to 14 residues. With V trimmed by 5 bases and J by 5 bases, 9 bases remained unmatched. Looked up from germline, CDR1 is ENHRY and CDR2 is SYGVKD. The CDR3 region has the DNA TGTGCCATCAGTCCCGGACAGGAAACGAACGAGCAGTACTTC. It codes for CAISPGQETNEQYF.

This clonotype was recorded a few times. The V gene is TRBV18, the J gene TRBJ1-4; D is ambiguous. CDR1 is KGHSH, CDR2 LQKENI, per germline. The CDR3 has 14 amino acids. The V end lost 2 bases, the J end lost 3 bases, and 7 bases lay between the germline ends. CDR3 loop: CASSPGRANEKLFF. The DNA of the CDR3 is TGTGCCAGCTCACCAGGCAGAGCTAATGAAAAACTGTTTTTT. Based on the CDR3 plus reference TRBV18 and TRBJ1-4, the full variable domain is NAGVMQNPRHLVRRRGQEARLRCSPMKGHSHVYWYRQLPEEGLKFMVYLQKENIIDESGMPKERFSAEFPKEGPSILRIQQVVRGDSAAYFCASSPGRANEKLFFGSGTQLSVL.